The 31 T cell receptor beta chains reported below all come from one sample, sequenced in a study of cytomegalovirus exposure and HLA in healthy donors. Vbeta (60) and Jbeta (13) primers were used in the PCR. Assay used: immunoSEQ multiplex PCR; TCRdb lists only in-frame clones, some missing. This table has 150,000 or so clones, approximately 74% appearing once. The sequenced sample was PBMCs. All receptors derive from a male donor in good health and CMV-seronegative.

This clone was seen a handful of times. V usage is TRBV4-3 and J usage is TRBJ2-2, with D perhaps TRBD1 (6 bases). V shed 3 bases and J shed 4 bases, with 12 bases lying between them. The CDR3 has 15 amino acids. The germline gives CDR1 LGHNA, CDR2 YSLEER. In nucleotides, the CDR3 is TGCGCCAGCAGCCAGGAGAGGGGGACCACCGGGGAGCTGTTTTTT. Amino acids: CASSQERGTTGELFF.

This chain uses TRBV4-3 with TRBJ1-1; TRBD1 matches 8 bases. Germline trimming cut 4 bases from V and 1 base from J; bases unmatched to any gene: 2. The CDR3 is 14 amino acids. The germline V gene encodes CDR1 LGHNA and CDR2 YSLEER. The CDR3 coding sequence is TGCGCCAGCAGCCTAGACAGGGGGAACACTGAAGCTTTCTTT. Translated, it gives CASSLDRGNTEAFF.

This chain uses TRBV2 with TRBJ2-1, with D perhaps TRBD2 (5 bases). Germline V lookup: CDR1 SNHLY, CDR2 FYNNEI. The CDR3 has 12 amino acids. Between the trimmed V and J ends, which lost 11 bases and 3 bases, there was a span of 11 bases. CDR3 sequence (DNA): TGTGCCTTTGCGGGCCTCTACAATGAGCAGTTCTTC. Its protein product is CAFAGLYNEQFF. Full variable domain (missing parts from reference TRBV2 and TRBJ2-1): EPEVTQTPSHQVTQMGQEVILRCVPISNHLYFYWYRQILGQKVEFLVSFYNNEISEKSEIFDDQFSVERPDGSNFTLKIRSTKLEDSAMYFCAFAGLYNEQFFGPGTRLTVL.

This chain uses TRBV28 with TRBJ1-6; 8 positions match TRBD1. V lost 6 bases, J lost 6 bases, and 4 bases stayed unmatched. CDR3 size: 14 residues. Germline CDR1 MDHEN, CDR2 SYDVKM. The CDR3 nucleotides are TGTGCCAGCAGCCGACAGGGGCTTAATTCACCCCTCCACTTT. Amino acids: CASSRQGLNSPLHF. The whole variable domain, remainder taken from reference TRBV28 and TRBJ1-6, is DVKVTQSSRYLVKRTGEKVFLECVQDMDHENMFWYRQDPGLGLRLIYFSYDVKMKEKGDIPEGYSVSREKKERFSLILESASTNQTSMYLCASSRQGLNSPLHFGNGTRLTVT.

This clone has just a few counts. This CDR3 reads CASSYGTGASQPQHF. The CDR3 DNA sequence: TGTGCCAGCAGCTATGGGACAGGGGCGAGTCAGCCCCAGCATTTT. V usage is TRBV13 and J usage is TRBJ1-5, with 10 bases identical to TRBD1. Germline CDR1 reads PRHDT; CDR2 reads FYEKMQ (reference sequence). The CDR3 consists of 15 residues. J lost 6 bases, V lost 4 bases, and 6 bases had no gene match.

V usage is TRBV19 and J usage is TRBJ1-6, with 8 bases lining up with TRBD1. Trimming took 6 bases from V and 14 from J; bases not matched to a gene: 18. The CDR3 extends over 16 amino acids. Germline V gene data show CDR1 as LNHDA and CDR2 as SQIVND (reference sequence). CDR3 protein: CASSPQGAPPNEALHF. The CDR3 DNA follows: TGTGCCAGTAGCCCGCAGGGGGCGCCCCCCAATGAGGCCCTCCACTTT.

The V and J genes are TRBV14 and TRBJ1-2; 9 nucleotides agree with TRBD1. With 1 base clipped from V and 5 bases from J, the junction kept 14 bases outside the gene matches. Looked up from germline, CDR1 is SGHDN and CDR2 is FVKESK. This CDR3 is 18 amino acids long. This CDR3 is CASSQVGLGDRAGYGYTF. The CDR3 nucleotides read TGTGCCAGCAGCCAAGTGGGTCTCGGGGACAGGGCTGGTTATGGCTACACCTTC. Drawing the rest from reference TRBV14 and TRBJ1-2, the complete variable domain is EAGVTQFPSHSVIEKGQTVTLRCDPISGHDNLYWYRRVMGKEIKFLLHFVKESKQDESGMPNNRFLAERTGGTYSTLKVQPAELEDSGVYFCASSQVGLGDRAGYGYTFGSGTRLTVV.

This chain joins TRBV4-3 and TRBJ1-1; 9 positions agree with TRBD1. The CDR3 runs to 15 residues. Germline lookup yields CDR1 LGHNA and CDR2 YSLEER. V lost 1 base, J lost 4 bases, and 4 bases stayed unmatched. The CDR3 nucleotides read TGCGCCAGCAGCCAAGGGGACAGGGACGGCACTGAAGCTTTCTTT. Its translation is CASSQGDRDGTEAFF.

This rearrangement joins TRBV28 to TRBJ2-7; D unclear. CDR3 length: 15 residues. Trimming removed 6 bases at V and 1 base at J, with 16 bases between. Per the germline V gene, CDR1 is MDHEN and CDR2 is SYDVKM. The CDR3: CASSPPGSSSYEQYF. The DNA of the CDR3 is TGTGCCAGCAGCCCGCCGGGTTCTTCTTCCTACGAGCAGTACTTC.

The V and J genes are TRBV5-4 and TRBJ2-7; 8 positions match TRBD1. This CDR3 is 15 amino acids long. Germline CDR1 SGHNT, CDR2 YYREEE (reference sequence). V lost 0 bases and J lost 5; bases outside the gene matches: 7. The chain's CDR3 is CASSLEARGRDEQYF. CDR3 DNA sequence: TGTGCCAGCAGCTTGGAGGCCAGGGGGCGCGACGAGCAGTACTTC.

The CDR3 is CASSDSRLSGGPTGELFF. In DNA form, the CDR3 reads TGTGCCAGCAGCGACTCGCGTTTAAGCGGGGGGCCAACCGGGGAGCTGTTTTTT. The J gene is TRBJ2-2, the V gene TRBV9; 9 bases map to TRBD2. Trimming at V came to 3 bases and at J to 5 bases, leaving 14 bases not matched to a gene. The V gene's germline CDR1 is SGDLS and CDR2 YYNGEE. CDR3 size: 18 residues.

The gene calls are TRBV10-3 and TRBJ2-1, with 9 positions matching TRBD2. Germline CDR1 is ENHRY and CDR2 is SYGVKD. J gave up 8 bases and V 5 bases, and 10 bases lay outside the gene matches. The CDR3 runs to 15 residues. The CDR3 DNA sequence: TGTGCCATCAGTTCTCTGGCGGGGGGGCCTGATGAGCAGTTCTTC. Protein product: CAISSLAGGPDEQFF.

CDR3 sequence reads: CASSSIKSRVNEKLFF. CDR3 DNA: TGTGCCAGCAGCTCAATTAAAAGTCGGGTTAATGAAAAACTGTTTTTT. V usage is TRBV5-8 and J usage is TRBJ1-4; D remains ambiguous. V was clipped by 3 bases and J by 4 bases, with 16 bases between them. Germline-derived CDR1 and CDR2 are SGHTS and YDEGEE. The CDR3 runs 16 residues.

The rearrangement uses TRBV10-3 and TRBJ2-7, with 11 bases lining up with TRBD1. Trimming at V came to 2 bases and at J to 5 bases, leaving 2 bases not matched to a gene. The CDR3 has 14 residues. Germline V gene sequence: CDR1 ENHRY, CDR2 SYGVKD. This CDR3 reads CAISEGQGADEQYF. The CDR3 DNA sequence: TGTGCCATCAGTGAGGGACAGGGGGCGGACGAGCAGTACTTC.

This clone occurred a few times. The chain joins TRBV6-5 to TRBJ2-1, with no clear D. CDR1 and CDR2 (germline): MNHEY, SVGAGI. The germline V and J ends were trimmed by 0 bases and 1 base, with 7 bases remaining between them. CDR3 length: 15 residues. CDR3 DNA: TGTGCCAGCAGTTACTCGGCAGTTTCCTACAATGAGCAGTTCTTC. Translating gives CASSYSAVSYNEQFF.

The chain has TRBV6-5 and TRBJ1-1, with TRBD1 matching 7 bases. From germline, CDR1 is MNHEY and CDR2 SVGAGI. V was clipped by 2 bases and J by 6 bases; unmatched bases: 6. CDR3 length: 14 residues. The CDR3 region is CASSYNRGPSEAFF. In nucleotides, the CDR3 is TGTGCCAGCAGTTACAACAGGGGACCGTCTGAAGCTTTCTTT.

This clone was found a few times. The chain has TRBV7-3 and TRBJ2-3; no firm D call. Trimming took 4 bases from V and 4 from J, leaving 12 bases between them. The CDR3 has 14 amino acids. Germline V CDR1 and CDR2: SGHTA, FQGTGA. The CDR3 nucleotides are TGTGCCAGCAGCTCCCGGGTGCCGCCAGATACGCAGTATTTT. Protein: CASSSRVPPDTQYF.

The genes are TRBV7-9 and TRBJ1-2; no clear D. The CDR3 is 11 amino acids. Germline V gene lookup returns CDR1 SEHNR and CDR2 FQNEAQ (reference sequence). V gave up 5 bases and J gave up 8 bases, with 9 bases separating them. The DNA of the CDR3 is TGTGCCAGCAGCGATGAGGGAGGCTACACCTTC. Translating it yields CASSDEGGYTF.

The CDR3 reads CASSHPIRQRPPYEQYF. CDR3 sequence (DNA): TGTGCCAGCAGCCACCCCATTAGACAGCGACCTCCCTACGAGCAGTACTTC. The V and J genes are TRBV14 and TRBJ2-7, with a possible D match to TRBD1 (5 bases). V lost 3 bases, J lost 2 bases, and 20 bases lay in between. This CDR3 contains 17 residues. Germline V gene data show CDR1 as SGHDN and CDR2 as FVKESK.

This chain joins TRBV4-1 and TRBJ1-5; 7 positions match TRBD1. Germline V CDR1 and CDR2: MGHRA, YSYEKL. V lost 4 bases to trimming and J lost 4 bases; unmatched junction nucleotides: 7. The CDR3 is 15 residues long. CDR3 region: CASSPWDSENQPQHF. DNA of the CDR3: TGCGCCAGCAGCCCCTGGGACAGCGAGAATCAGCCCCAGCATTTT.

This clone was recorded only once. The V and J genes are TRBV9 and TRBJ2-5, with D unresolved. The J call may be mistaken, given a closer DNA end match to TRBJ2-7. The CDR3 has 15 amino acids. The germline V gene encodes CDR1 SGDLS and CDR2 YYNGEE. Here the CDR3 DNA reads TGTGCCAGCAGCATCCGAGGTGGCGGATTCTACGAGCAGTACTTC. Its translation: CASSIRGGGFYEQYF.

This clone was counted between two and nine times. The J gene is TRBJ2-5, the V gene TRBV5-4; TRBD2 matches at 7 bases. V lost 0 bases, J lost 9 bases, and 8 bases stayed unmatched. The V gene's germline CDR1 is SGHNT and CDR2 YYREEE (reference sequence). This CDR3 comprises 14 residues. Here the CDR3 reads CASSLALASSAQYF. CDR3 DNA: TGTGCCAGCAGCTTGGCACTAGCGTCTTCGGCCCAGTACTTC.

The rearrangement joins TRBV19 to TRBJ2-1; tentative D call: TRBD2 (5 bases). The V gene's germline CDR1 is LNHDA and CDR2 SQIVND (reference sequence). This CDR3 has 16 residues. Trimming took off 1 base at V and 2 bases at J, with 12 bases between the two ends. The chain's CDR3 is CASSIGGGTPYNEQFF. Here the CDR3 DNA reads TGTGCCAGTAGTATAGGTGGAGGCACCCCCTACAATGAGCAGTTCTTC.

CDR3 bases: TGTGCCAGCAGCTCACAGGGGACCGAGCAGTACTTC. Translating it yields CASSSQGTEQYF. This chain connects TRBV6-6 to TRBJ2-7; 7 bases line up with TRBD1. The ends lost 6 bases at V and 6 bases at J; junction bases unmatched: 5. Germline V gene lookup returns CDR1 MNHNY and CDR2 SVGAGI (reference sequence). The CDR3 length is 12 residues.

The gene calls are TRBV7-3 and TRBJ2-3; 10 nucleotides line up with TRBD2. V lost 3 bases to trimming and J lost 5 bases; unmatched junction nucleotides: 11. The CDR3 has 17 amino acids. Germline CDR1 and CDR2: SGHTA and FQGTGA. The CDR3 DNA sequence: TGTGCCAGCAGCTTGGGGATAGCGGGGGGCCAAAAAGATACGCAGTATTTT. Translated: CASSLGIAGGQKDTQYF.

The chain couples TRBV5-1 to TRBJ2-1, with 7 bases identical to TRBD1. This CDR3 is built from 14 residues. V was clipped by 0 bases and J by 9 bases; unmatched bases: 6. In germline, CDR1 is SGHRS, CDR2 YFSETQ. CDR3 in amino acids: CASSLGRGGFEQFF. The CDR3 DNA sequence: TGCGCCAGCAGCTTGGGAAGAGGGGGCTTTGAGCAGTTCTTC.

The chain joins TRBV7-3 to TRBJ2-2, with a weak D call TRBD2 (5 bases). This CDR3 is built from 16 residues. Looked up from germline, CDR1 is SGHTA and CDR2 is FQGTGA. The germline V and J ends were trimmed by 2 bases and 4 bases, with 14 bases remaining between them. CDR3: CASSLGPVASTGELFF. The CDR3 coding sequence is TGTGCCAGCAGCTTAGGCCCTGTAGCGAGCACCGGGGAGCTGTTTTTT.

The rearrangement joins TRBV2 to TRBJ2-3; maybe TRBD2 (5 bases). Germline-derived CDR1 and CDR2 are SNHLY and FYNNEI. The V gene lost 3 bases and the J gene lost 2 bases, with 12 bases spanning the gap. The CDR3 extends over 15 amino acids. The CDR3 loop reads CASSDEGHNTDTQYF. In DNA, the CDR3 is TGTGCCAGCAGTGATGAGGGCCACAACACAGATACGCAGTATTTT.

Worth noting for this clone: One end of the junction is discordant with germline, which a read error may explain. V is TRBV5-1 and J is TRBJ2-3; D unresolved. CDR1 is SGHRS, CDR2 YFSETQ, per germline. The CDR3 has 14 amino acids. CDR3 in amino acids: CVSTPFPSTDTQYF. CDR3 coding DNA: TGCGTCAGCACCCCCTTCCCGTCCACAGATACGCAGTATTTT.

V usage is TRBV28 and J usage is TRBJ1-1; no firm D call. Per the germline V gene, CDR1 is MDHEN and CDR2 is SYDVKM. V dropped 2 bases and J dropped 0 bases, with 4 bases sitting between them. This CDR3 is built from 13 residues. The CDR3 sequence is CASSLLVNTEAFF. The CDR3 nucleotides read TGTGCCAGCAGTTTACTAGTGAACACTGAAGCTTTCTTT. Complete variable domain (other parts from reference TRBV28 and TRBJ1-1): DVKVTQSSRYLVKRTGEKVFLECVQDMDHENMFWYRQDPGLGLRLIYFSYDVKMKEKGDIPEGYSVSREKKERFSLILESASTNQTSMYLCASSLLVNTEAFFGQGTRLTVV.

The CDR3 reads CASSVGVGRDTEAFF. The CDR3 DNA is TGTGCCAGCAGCGTAGGGGTCGGGAGGGACACTGAAGCTTTCTTT. J is TRBJ1-1 and V is TRBV9, with D uncertain. CDR3 size: 15 residues. V was clipped by 0 bases and J by 3 bases, with 12 bases between them. The germline V gene has CDR1 SGDLS and CDR2 YYNGEE.